This T cell receptor beta chain originates from a study of T-cell reconstitution after alpha-beta-depleted transplantation in children. For TCRbeta, the library was prepared with unique molecular identifiers. From the PCR reads, TCRdb called clonotypes with MiXCR, one entry per CDR3 protein. The sample lists about 500,000 distinct CDR3 sequences, over 25% occurring once. This TCR came from a human donor who donated a stem cell graft to a child with aplastic anemia. The material sequenced was PBMCs from the stem cell graft donor, taken from the stem cell graft.

This CDR3 reads CASSSTGTPTSNEQFF. The DNA of the CDR3 is TGTGCCAGCAGCTCCACCGGGACCCCGACCTCCAATGAGCAGTTCTTC. This chain uses TRBV7-9 with TRBJ2-1; tentatively, D is TRBD1 or TRBD2 (5 bases each). Deletions cut 4 bases from V and 6 bases from J, with 19 bases between. CDR3 size: 16 residues. The germline V gene has CDR1 SEHNR and CDR2 FQNEAQ (reference sequence).